The 20 T cell receptor beta chains presented below share a single source sample, sequenced in a study of CD4 and CD8 cells across lung adenocarcinoma regions. TCRdb itself ran the PCR reads through MiXCR, one entry per CDR3 protein. The data contain 5,000 to 8,000 distinct CDR3 sequences, over 40% of them seen just once; the ten biggest clones take up about 20%. Sequencing was carried out using CD8+ T cells from the center of a lung tumor. The receptors stem from a female donor with lung adenocarcinoma. The CD4 and CD8 labels of this study may be unreliable.

The chain carries TRBV13 and TRBJ1-3, with D perhaps matching TRBD1 (5 bases). V was shortened by 1 base and J by 4 bases, with 11 bases between the two germline ends. The CDR3 extends over 15 amino acids. Germline-derived CDR1 and CDR2 are PRHDT and FYEKMQ (reference sequence). The CDR3 protein is CASSLAGDGGNTIYF. DNA for the CDR3: TGTGCCAGCAGCTTAGCGGGGGATGGGGGAAACACCATATATTTT. Supplemented by reference TRBV13 and TRBJ1-3, the full variable domain reads AAGVIQSPRHLIKEKRETATLKCYPIPRHDTVYWYQQGPGQDPQFLISFYEKMQSDKGSIPDRFSAQQFSDYHSELNMSSLELGDSALYFCASSLAGDGGNTIYFGEGSWLTVV.

CDR3 in amino acids: CAGTVGGSKDTQYF. DNA for the CDR3: TGTGCGGGGACCGTGGGCGGTAGCAAAGATACGCAGTACTTC. The chain uses TRBV7-2 and TRBJ2-3; either TRBD1 or TRBD2 may supply D (5 bases each). TRBJ2-7 matches the DNA end more closely, so the J call is doubtful. From germline, CDR1 is SGHTA and CDR2 FQGNSA. The CDR3 spans 14 residues.

About this clonotype: A read error may account for a junction end that differs from germline. This sequence joins TRBV12-3 or TRBV12-4 and TRBJ2-5, with D perhaps matching TRBD2 (7 bases). The CDR3 extends over 14 amino acids. Here the CDR3 reads CASSFGGAQETQYF. The CDR3 region has the DNA TGTGCCAGCAGTTTTGGGGGGGCCCAAGAGACGCAGTACTTT.

With regard to this clonotype: A read error may account for a junction end that differs from germline. The J gene is TRBJ2-3, the V gene TRBV7-2, with unresolved D. Germline V gene sequence: CDR1 SGHTA, CDR2 FQGNSA. The length of the CDR3 is 14 residues. The CDR3 DNA sequence: TGTGCCAGCACCTGCGTCGGTAGCACAGAGACGCAGTATTTT. Protein sequence: CASTCVGSTETQYF.

This chain joins TRBV9 and TRBJ1-2, with D maybe TRBD1 (6 bases). Trimming took off 5 bases at V and 7 bases at J, with 21 bases between the two ends. The CDR3 is made up of 15 amino acids. CDR1 is SGDLS and CDR2 is YYNGEE in the germline V gene. CDR3 protein: CASRGGLRGGIGYTF. CDR3 nucleotide sequence: TGTGCCAGCAGAGGAGGGTTAAGGGGGGGGATTGGCTACACCTTC.

This clonotype appeared many times. The V gene is TRBV5-6, the J gene TRBJ2-6; D is unclear. This CDR3 has 18 amino acids. V lost 0 bases and J lost 4, with 17 bases in between. Per the germline V gene, CDR1 is SGHDT and CDR2 is YYEEEE. DNA for the CDR3: TGTGCCAGCAGCTTGGGCCCCCCACGGAATCACGGGGCCAACGTCCTGACTTTC. Translated: CASSLGPPRNHGANVLTF.

This rearrangement joins TRBV7-3 to TRBJ2-1; D is ambiguous. The CDR3 sequence is 13 residues long. The V gene lost 1 base and the J gene lost 4 bases, with 5 bases spanning the gap. In germline, CDR1 is SGHTA, CDR2 FQGTGA. This CDR3 reads CASSLSPYNEQFF. The CDR3 coding sequence is TGTGCCAGCAGCTTAAGTCCGTACAATGAGCAGTTCTTC.

In the case of this clonotype: A read error is possible here, since a much larger clone lies one base away. The chain's CDR3 is CASSTEVAGGPDEQYF. The CDR3 DNA follows: TGTGCCAGCAGCACGGAGGTAGCGGGAGGGCCGGATGAGCAGTACTTC. The chain carries TRBV5-4 and TRBJ2-5; the match to TRBD2 covers 11 bases. V gave up 4 bases and J gave up 11 bases; unmatched junction bases: 16. The CDR3 spans 16 residues. Germline V gives CDR1 SGHNT, CDR2 YYREEE (reference sequence). Using reference TRBV5-4 and TRBJ2-5 for the parts outside the CDR3, the full variable domain is ETGVTQSPTHLIKTRGQQVTLRCSSQSGHNTVSWYQQALGQGPQFIFQYYREEENGRGNFPPRFSGLQFPNYSSELNVNALELDDSALYLCASSTEVAGGPDEQYFGPGTRLLVL.

The V and J genes are TRBV6-1 and TRBJ1-5, with TRBD1 identical over 7 bases. Germline V gene data show CDR1 as MNHNS and CDR2 as SASEGT. This CDR3 is 16 amino acids long. After removal of 4 bases from V and 16 bases from J, the junction contained 22 bases not matched to a gene. As DNA, the CDR3 is TGTGCCAGCAGTGTCAGTCATCTAGGGGGCAATCAGCCCCTCCATTTT. Translating gives CASSVSHLGGNQPLHF.

This clonotype came up once. The junction differs from germline at one of its ends, possibly a read error. The chain uses TRBV6-1 and TRBJ2-3, with 11 bases matching TRBD2. From germline, CDR1 is MNHNS and CDR2 SASEGT. The CDR3 is made up of 15 amino acids. CDR3 residues: CASSSLAGDTETQYF. The DNA of the CDR3 is TGTGCCAGCAGCTCACTAGCGGGGGACACAGAGACGCAGTATTTC.

This clonotype was counted many times. The chain recombines TRBV7-2 with TRBJ2-7; 14 nucleotides align to TRBD2. V was clipped by 4 bases and J by 7 bases; unmatched bases: 18. CDR3 length: 19 residues. CDR1 is SGHTA, CDR2 FQGNSA, per germline. The CDR3 nucleotides read TGTGCCAGCAGCTCCTCTAGCCGGGGACTAGCGGGGGCCCCGGGGGAGCAGTACTTC. This encodes CASSSSSRGLAGAPGEQYF.

The chain employs TRBV18 and TRBJ2-1; TRBD1 matches 11 bases. The J call may be faulty, since TRBJ2-5 better matches the DNA end. Germline lookup yields CDR1 KGHSH and CDR2 LQKENI. The CDR3 consists of 15 residues. DNA of the CDR3: TGTGCCAGCTCCCCGGGACAGGGGGATGGAGAGACCCAGTACTTC. Translating gives CASSPGQGDGETQYF.

This sequence joins TRBV12-3 or TRBV12-4 and TRBJ2-3; the match to TRBD2 covers 9 bases. The CDR3 has 16 amino acids. J gave up 14 bases and V 6 bases, and 21 bases lay outside the gene matches. This CDR3 reads CASRKAGGPNTEELYF. The DNA of the CDR3 is TGTGCCAGCAGAAAAGCGGGGGGACCGAACACAGAGGAGCTGTATTTT.

Concerning this clonotype: This may come from a read error, since a much larger clone is one base off. The chain recombines TRBV7-3 with TRBJ2-4; a weak D match, TRBD2 (6 bases). CDR1 SGHTA and CDR2 FQGTGA come from the germline V gene. The CDR3 is made up of 16 amino acids. V lost 5 bases to trimming and J lost 13 bases, with 27 bases between them. The CDR3, as DNA: TGTGCCAGCAGCCCTCCTAGCGCAAGCTCCTACAATGAGCAGTACTTC. It is translated as CASSPPSASSYNEQYF.

The chain carries TRBV19 and TRBJ2-7; 10 bases match TRBD2. V gave up 2 bases and J gave up 7 bases; unmatched junction bases: 8. The germline V gene has CDR1 LNHDA and CDR2 SQIVND (reference sequence). The CDR3 contains 15 residues. CDR3 loop: CASSISGTSDSEQYF. In nucleotides, the CDR3 is TGTGCCAGTAGTATAAGCGGGACTAGCGATTCAGAGCAGTACTTC.

In its sample, this clonotype ranks as medium-sized. The rearrangement links TRBV12-3 or TRBV12-4 to TRBJ2-1; 13 bases line up with TRBD2. The CDR3 totals 17 residues. The ends lost 5 bases at V and 10 bases at J; junction bases unmatched: 14. CDR3 amino acids: CASSVFPRTSGSGEQFF. The CDR3 nucleotides read TGTGCCAGCAGTGTTTTTCCGAGGACTAGCGGGAGTGGAGAGCAGTTCTTC.

The chain couples TRBV5-1 to TRBJ2-3, with 11 bases aligning to TRBD2. V lost 5 bases to trimming and J lost 2 bases; unmatched junction nucleotides: 7. The germline gives CDR1 SGHRS, CDR2 YFSETQ. CDR3 length: 16 amino acids. CDR3 in amino acids: CASRPTSGGYTDTQYF. CDR3 DNA: TGCGCCAGCAGGCCAACTAGCGGGGGATACACAGATACGCAGTATTTT.

The chain couples TRBV12-3 or TRBV12-4 to TRBJ2-2, with 9 bases fitting TRBD2. This CDR3 comprises 16 residues. The ends lost 6 bases at V and 13 bases at J; junction bases unmatched: 18. The CDR3 DNA reads TGTGCCAGCAGAAAAGCGGGGGGACCGAGCACCGATACGCTGTTTTTT. Translating it yields CASRKAGGPSTDTLFF.

This clonotype was observed a few times. The genes are TRBV12-5 and TRBJ2-1, with D possibly being TRBD1 (6 bases). V lost 6 bases to trimming and J lost 6 bases, with 12 bases between them. The V gene's germline CDR1 is LGHNT and CDR2 FRNRAP. The CDR3 is 13 residues long. CDR3 protein: CASGPPQGNEQFF. DNA for the CDR3: TGTGCTAGTGGCCCACCACAGGGCAATGAGCAGTTCTTC.

This clonotype was recorded once. Germline is not matched at one junction end, which may reflect a read error. The chain uses TRBV6-1 and TRBJ2-3; D is perhaps TRBD2 (5 bases). CDR1 MNHNS and CDR2 SASEGT come from the germline V gene. CDR3 size: 18 residues. The CDR3: CASNTYGVGSTVQDTQYF. DNA for the CDR3: TGTGCCAGCAACACCTACGGGGTAGGGTCGACCGTCCAAGATACCCAGTATTTC.